A selection of T cell receptor beta chains follows, all from one sample in a study of blood T cell repertoires in COVID-19. Libraries were prepared by immunoSEQ multiplex PCR; TCRdb keeps only in-frame clonotypes and omits some of them. The repertoire holds 300,000 to 450,000 clones, approximately 90% seen once, with roughly 4% in the top ten. Sequenced input: peripheral blood. These receptors all come from a woman between 55 and 75 years old with COVID-19, enrolled during active disease. CDR3s leave out the opening cysteine and the closing phenylalanine or tryptophan. Only part of the rows carry a size: once, few, many, or a class if the clone is expanded.

clone_size	v_call	cdr3_aa
.	TRBV9	ASSVEGHSWEQY
few	TRBV11-2	ASSLDGTNIY
.	TRBV7-8	ASSNRGGGDYGYT
.	TRBV7-8	ASSARKGTAGYEQY
.	TRBV6-6	ASSQSTGALNTEAF
.	TRBV29-1	SVGFRAGGEKLF
.	TRBV5-5	ASSLQGRVLNGYT
.	TRBV18	ASSPQGRVGNQPQH
.	TRBV5-5	ASSSGQGVGQY
.	TRBV6-5	ASTRQNQPQH
.	TRBV7-9	ASSLGQGIMDEQY
.	TRBV19	ASSIGGGGGQPQH
.	TRBV19	ASSSHTGASYEQY
.	TRBV27	ASSSGQGAFFDGYT
.	TRBV5-1	ASSSPGQTEAF
.	TRBV5-4	ASSPSDRPGELF
.	TRBV14	ASSQTGARTLF
.	TRBV6-2/TRBV6-3	ASSRAGGPTNTEAF
once	TRBV6-1	ASSENSGLAGGRF
few	TRBV24-1	ATSDYGQGLILEQY
once	TRBV4-1	ASSQLLAGSTDTQY
.	TRBV10-1	ASSEGRNNEQF
.	TRBV12-3/TRBV12-4	ASSEVSQPQH
.	TRBV15	ATSRDPLRLNQPQH
once	TRBV21-1	ASSRQGYGYT
.	TRBV5-4	ASSLYTGDGRNTEAF
.	TRBV28	ASSPGTAHNYGYT
few	TRBV7-8	ASSLGTGTYEQY
.	TRBV28	ASTGRPYEQY
.	TRBV5-1	ASSLQGRNTEAF
few	TRBV5-1	ASSLTGTGLPNTEAF
.	TRBV5-8	ASSPDRGSNQPQH
few	TRBV19	ASSMTENTEAF
.	TRBV5-6	ASSKTAERPQH
.	TRBV19	ASSPQGSNTEAF
.	TRBV27	ASSYAGGEQF
.	TRBV5-3	ARSPHLAGVTTDTQY
.	TRBV9	ASSPSPDLYEQY
.	TRBV13	ASSLTGKWWENTEAF
.	TRBV28	ASSKGAGAYEQY
.	TRBV7-3	ASSLSGAPNEKLF
.	TRBV28	ASSLRGYGYT
.	TRBV11-3	ASSLGTGPISTDTQY
.	TRBV18	ASSLLEQETQY
.	TRBV29-1	SVEKTGGNYGYT